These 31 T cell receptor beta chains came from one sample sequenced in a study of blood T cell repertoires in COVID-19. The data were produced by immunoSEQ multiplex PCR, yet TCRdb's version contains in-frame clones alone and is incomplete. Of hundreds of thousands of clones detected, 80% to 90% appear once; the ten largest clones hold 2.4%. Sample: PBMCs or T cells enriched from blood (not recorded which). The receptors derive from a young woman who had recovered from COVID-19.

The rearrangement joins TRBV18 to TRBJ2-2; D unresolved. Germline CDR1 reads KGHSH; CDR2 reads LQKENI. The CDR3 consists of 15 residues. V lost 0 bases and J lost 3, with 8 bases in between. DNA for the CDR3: TGTGCCAGCTCACCACCGATGGCAGACACCGGGGAGCTGTTTTTT. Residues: CASSPPMADTGELFF. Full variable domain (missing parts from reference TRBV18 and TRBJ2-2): NAGVMQNPRHLVRRRGQEARLRCSPMKGHSHVYWYRQLPEEGLKFMVYLQKENIIDESGMPKERFSAEFPKEGPSILRIQQVVRGDSAAYFCASSPPMADTGELFFGEGSRLTVL.

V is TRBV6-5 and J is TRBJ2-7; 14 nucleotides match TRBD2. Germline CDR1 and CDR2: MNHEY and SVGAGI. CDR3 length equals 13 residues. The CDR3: CVSLGLAGDEQYF. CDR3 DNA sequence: TGTGTCTCTTTGGGACTAGCGGGGGACGAGCAGTACTTC.

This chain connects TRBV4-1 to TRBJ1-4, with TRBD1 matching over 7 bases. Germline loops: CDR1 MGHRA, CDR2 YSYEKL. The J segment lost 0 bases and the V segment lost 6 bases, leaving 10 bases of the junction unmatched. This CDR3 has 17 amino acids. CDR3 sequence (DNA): TGCGCCAGCAGTCCAAGACAGGGACTTGCAACTAATGAAAAACTGTTTTTT. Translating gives CASSPRQGLATNEKLFF.

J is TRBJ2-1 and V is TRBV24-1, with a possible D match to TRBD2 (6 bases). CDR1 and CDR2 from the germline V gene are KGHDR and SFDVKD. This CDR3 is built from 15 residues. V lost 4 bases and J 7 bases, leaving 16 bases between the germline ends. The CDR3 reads CATSDGQGGKNEQFF. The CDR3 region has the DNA TGTGCCACCAGTGACGGCCAGGGAGGTAAGAATGAGCAGTTCTTC.

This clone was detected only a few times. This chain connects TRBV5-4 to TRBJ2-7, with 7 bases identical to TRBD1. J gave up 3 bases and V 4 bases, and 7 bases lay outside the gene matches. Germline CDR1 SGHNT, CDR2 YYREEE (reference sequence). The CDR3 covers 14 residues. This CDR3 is CASSIDRENYEQYF. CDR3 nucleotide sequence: TGTGCCAGCAGCATAGACAGGGAGAACTACGAGCAGTACTTC.

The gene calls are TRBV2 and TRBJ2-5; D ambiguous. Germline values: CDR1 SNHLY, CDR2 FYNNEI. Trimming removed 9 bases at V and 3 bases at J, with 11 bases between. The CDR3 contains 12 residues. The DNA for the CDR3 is TGTGCCAGTCGGTTAACAGAAGAGACCCAGTACTTC. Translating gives CASRLTEETQYF.

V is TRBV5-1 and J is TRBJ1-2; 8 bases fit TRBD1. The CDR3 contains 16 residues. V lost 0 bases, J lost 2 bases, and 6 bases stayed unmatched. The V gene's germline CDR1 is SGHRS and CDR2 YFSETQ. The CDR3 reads CASSLETGTGNYGYTF. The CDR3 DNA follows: TGCGCCAGCAGCTTGGAAACAGGGACAGGCAACTATGGCTACACCTTC. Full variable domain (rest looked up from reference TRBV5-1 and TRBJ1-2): KAGVTQTPRYLIKTRGQQVTLSCSPISGHRSVSWYQQTPGQGLQFLFEYFSETQRNKGNFPGRFSGRQFSNSRSEMNVSTLELGDSALYLCASSLETGTGNYGYTFGSGTRLTVV.

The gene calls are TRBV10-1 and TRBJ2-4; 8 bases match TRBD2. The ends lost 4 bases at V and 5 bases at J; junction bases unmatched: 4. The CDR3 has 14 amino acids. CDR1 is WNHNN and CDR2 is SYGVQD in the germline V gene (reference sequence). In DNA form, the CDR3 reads TGCGCCAGCAGTGCGGCCGGGGGGGAAAACATTCAGTACTTC. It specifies CASSAAGGENIQYF.

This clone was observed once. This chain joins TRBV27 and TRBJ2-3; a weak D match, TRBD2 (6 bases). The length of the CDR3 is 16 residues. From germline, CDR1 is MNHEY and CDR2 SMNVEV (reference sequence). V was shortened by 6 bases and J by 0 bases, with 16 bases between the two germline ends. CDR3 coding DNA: TGTGCCAGCAGCCCTCGCCCCGGGACTAGCACAGATACGCAGTATTTT. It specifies CASSPRPGTSTDTQYF.

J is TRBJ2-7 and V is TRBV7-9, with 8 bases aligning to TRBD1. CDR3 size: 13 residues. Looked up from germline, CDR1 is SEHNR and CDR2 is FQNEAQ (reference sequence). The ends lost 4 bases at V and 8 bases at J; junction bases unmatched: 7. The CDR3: CASSSGQARKQYF. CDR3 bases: TGTGCCAGCAGCTCGGGACAGGCGAGAAAGCAGTACTTC.

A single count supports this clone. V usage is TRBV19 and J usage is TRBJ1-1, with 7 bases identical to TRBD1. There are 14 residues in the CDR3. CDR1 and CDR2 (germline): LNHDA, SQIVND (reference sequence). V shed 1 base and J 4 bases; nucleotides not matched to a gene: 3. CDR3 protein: CASSIGRGPTEAFF. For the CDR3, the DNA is TGTGCCAGTAGTATAGGTAGGGGGCCCACTGAAGCTTTCTTT.

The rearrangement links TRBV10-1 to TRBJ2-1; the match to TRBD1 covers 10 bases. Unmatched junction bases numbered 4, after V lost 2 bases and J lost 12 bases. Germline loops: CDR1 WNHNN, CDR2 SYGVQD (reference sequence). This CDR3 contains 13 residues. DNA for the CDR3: TGCGCCAGCAGTGAGCCGACAGGGGGCAGGCAGTTCTTC. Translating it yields CASSEPTGGRQFF.

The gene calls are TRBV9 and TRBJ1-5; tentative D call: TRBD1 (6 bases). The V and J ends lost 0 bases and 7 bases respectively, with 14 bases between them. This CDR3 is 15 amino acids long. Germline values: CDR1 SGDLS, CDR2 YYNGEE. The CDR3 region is CASSVGGGAGQPQHF. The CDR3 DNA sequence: TGTGCCAGCAGCGTAGGTGGGGGGGCTGGGCAGCCCCAGCATTTT.

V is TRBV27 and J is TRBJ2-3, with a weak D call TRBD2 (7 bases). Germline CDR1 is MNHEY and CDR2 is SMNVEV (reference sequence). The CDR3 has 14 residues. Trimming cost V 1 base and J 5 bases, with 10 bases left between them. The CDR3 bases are TGTGCCAGCAGTTTATATAGGGGGGGAGATACGCAGTATTTT. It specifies CASSLYRGGDTQYF.

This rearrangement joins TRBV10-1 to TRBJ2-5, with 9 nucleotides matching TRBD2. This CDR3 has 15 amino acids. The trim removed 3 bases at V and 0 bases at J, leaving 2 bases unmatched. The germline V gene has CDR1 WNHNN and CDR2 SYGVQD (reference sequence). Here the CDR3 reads CASSDERGDQETQYF. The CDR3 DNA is TGCGCCAGCAGTGATGAGCGGGGGGACCAAGAGACCCAGTACTTC.

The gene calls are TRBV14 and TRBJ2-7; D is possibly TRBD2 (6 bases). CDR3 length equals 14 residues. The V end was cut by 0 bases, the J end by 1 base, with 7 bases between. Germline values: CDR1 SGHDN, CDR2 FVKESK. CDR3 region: CASSQDGGSYEQYF. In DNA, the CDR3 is TGTGCCAGCAGCCAAGACGGGGGATCCTACGAGCAGTACTTC.

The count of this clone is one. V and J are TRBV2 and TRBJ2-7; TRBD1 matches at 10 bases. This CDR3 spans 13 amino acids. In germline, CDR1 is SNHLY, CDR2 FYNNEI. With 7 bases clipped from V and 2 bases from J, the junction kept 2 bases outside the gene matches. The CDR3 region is CASKGQGPYEQYF. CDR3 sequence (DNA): TGTGCCAGCAAGGGACAGGGGCCCTACGAGCAGTACTTC.

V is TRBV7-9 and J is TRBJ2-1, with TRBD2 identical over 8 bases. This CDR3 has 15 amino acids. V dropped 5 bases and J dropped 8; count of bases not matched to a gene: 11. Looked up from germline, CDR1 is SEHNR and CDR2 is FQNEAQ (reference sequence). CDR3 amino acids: CASSPQRGYIDEQFF. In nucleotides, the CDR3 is TGTGCCAGCAGCCCCCAGCGGGGGTACATAGATGAGCAGTTCTTC.

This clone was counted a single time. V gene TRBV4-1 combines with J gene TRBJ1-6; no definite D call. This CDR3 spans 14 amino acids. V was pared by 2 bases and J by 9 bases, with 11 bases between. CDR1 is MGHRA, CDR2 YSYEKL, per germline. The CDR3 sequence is CASSQYHTRSPLHF. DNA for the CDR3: TGCGCCAGCAGCCAATATCACACCCGTTCACCCCTCCACTTT.

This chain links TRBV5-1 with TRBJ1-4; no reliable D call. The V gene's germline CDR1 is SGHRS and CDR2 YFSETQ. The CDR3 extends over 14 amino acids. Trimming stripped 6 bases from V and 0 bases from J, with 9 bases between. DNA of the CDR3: TGCGCCAGCAAAGAGGGTTCAACTAATGAAAAACTGTTTTTT. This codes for CASKEGSTNEKLFF. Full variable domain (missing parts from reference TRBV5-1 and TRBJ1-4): KAGVTQTPRYLIKTRGQQVTLSCSPISGHRSVSWYQQTPGQGLQFLFEYFSETQRNKGNFPGRFSGRQFSNSRSEMNVSTLELGDSALYLCASKEGSTNEKLFFGSGTQLSVL.

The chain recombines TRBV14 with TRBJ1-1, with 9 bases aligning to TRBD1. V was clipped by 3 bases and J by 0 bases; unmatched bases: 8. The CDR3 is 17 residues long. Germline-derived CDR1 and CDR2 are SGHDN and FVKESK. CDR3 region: CASSHLTGGDMNTEAFF. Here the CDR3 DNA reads TGTGCCAGCAGCCACCTAACAGGGGGCGATATGAACACTGAAGCTTTCTTT.

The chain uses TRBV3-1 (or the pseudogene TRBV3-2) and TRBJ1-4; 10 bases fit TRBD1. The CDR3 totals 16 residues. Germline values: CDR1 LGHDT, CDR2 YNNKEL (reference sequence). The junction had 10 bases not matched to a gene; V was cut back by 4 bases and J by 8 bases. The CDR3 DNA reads TGTGCCAGCAGCCCTTTGTTGGACAGGGGGGACGAAAAACTGTTTTTT. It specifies CASSPLLDRGDEKLFF.

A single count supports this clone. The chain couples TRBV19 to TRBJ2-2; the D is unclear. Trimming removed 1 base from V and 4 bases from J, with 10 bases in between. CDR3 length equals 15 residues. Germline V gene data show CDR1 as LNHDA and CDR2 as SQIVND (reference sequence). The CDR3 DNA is TGTGCCAGTAGTATAGGCCAGGCCTCCACCGGGGAGCTGTTTTTT. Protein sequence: CASSIGQASTGELFF. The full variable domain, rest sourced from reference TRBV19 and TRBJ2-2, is DGGITQSPKYLFRKEGQNVTLSCEQNLNHDAMYWYRQDPGQGLRLIYYSQIVNDFQKGDIAEGYSVSREKKESFPLTVTSAQKNPTAFYLCASSIGQASTGELFFGEGSRLTVL.

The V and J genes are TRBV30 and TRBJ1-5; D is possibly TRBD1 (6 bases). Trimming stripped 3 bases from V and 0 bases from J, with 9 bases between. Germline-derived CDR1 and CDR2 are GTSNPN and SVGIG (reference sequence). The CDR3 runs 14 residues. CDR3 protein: CAWSRDNSNQPQHF. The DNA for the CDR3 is TGTGCCTGGAGCCGGGACAATAGCAATCAGCCCCAGCATTTT.

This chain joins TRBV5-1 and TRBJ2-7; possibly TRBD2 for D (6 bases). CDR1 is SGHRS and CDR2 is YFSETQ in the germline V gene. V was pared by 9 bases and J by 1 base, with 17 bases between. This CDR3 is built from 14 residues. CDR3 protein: CATPRRVVSYEQYF. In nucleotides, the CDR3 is TGCGCCACACCCCGGAGGGTGGTTTCCTACGAGCAGTACTTC.

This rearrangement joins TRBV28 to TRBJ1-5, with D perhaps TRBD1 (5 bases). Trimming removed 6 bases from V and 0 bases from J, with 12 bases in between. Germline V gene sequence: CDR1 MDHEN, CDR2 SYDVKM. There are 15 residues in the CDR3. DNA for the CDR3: TGTGCCAGCAGCCACGACAGTGATAGCAATCAGCCCCAGCATTTT. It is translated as CASSHDSDSNQPQHF.

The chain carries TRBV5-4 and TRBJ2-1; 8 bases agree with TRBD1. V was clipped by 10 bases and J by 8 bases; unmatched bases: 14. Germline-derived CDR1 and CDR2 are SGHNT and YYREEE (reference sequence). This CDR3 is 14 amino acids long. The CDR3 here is CAAGQGALRDEQFF. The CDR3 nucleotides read TGTGCCGCTGGTCAGGGGGCTCTGAGGGATGAGCAGTTCTTC.

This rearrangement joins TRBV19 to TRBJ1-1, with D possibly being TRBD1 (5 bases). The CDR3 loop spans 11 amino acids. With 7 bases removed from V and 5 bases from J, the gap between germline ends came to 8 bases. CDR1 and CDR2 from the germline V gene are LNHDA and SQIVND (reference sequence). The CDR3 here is CASIGGTEAFF. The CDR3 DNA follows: TGTGCCAGTATCGGGGGAACTGAAGCTTTCTTT.

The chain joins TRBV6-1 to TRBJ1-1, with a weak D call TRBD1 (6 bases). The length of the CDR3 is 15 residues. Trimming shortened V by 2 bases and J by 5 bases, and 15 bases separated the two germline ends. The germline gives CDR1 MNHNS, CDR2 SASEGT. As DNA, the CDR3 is TGTGCCAGCAGTGAAATAATGGGGGCAGGGACTGAAGCTTTCTTT. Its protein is CASSEIMGAGTEAFF.

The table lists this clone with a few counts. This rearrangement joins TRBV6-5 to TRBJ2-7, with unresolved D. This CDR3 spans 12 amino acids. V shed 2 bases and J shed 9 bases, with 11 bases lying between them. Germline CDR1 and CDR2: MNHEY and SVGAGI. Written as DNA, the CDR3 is TGTGCCAGCAGTTACGATCGGTCCGGGCAGTACTTC. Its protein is CASSYDRSGQYF.

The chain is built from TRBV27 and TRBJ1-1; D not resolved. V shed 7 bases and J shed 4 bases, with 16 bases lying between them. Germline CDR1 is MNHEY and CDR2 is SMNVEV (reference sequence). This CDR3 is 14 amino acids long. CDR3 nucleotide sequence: TGTGCCAGCAACCCGGTTAGGGAGAGCACTGAAGCTTTCTTT. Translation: CASNPVRESTEAFF.